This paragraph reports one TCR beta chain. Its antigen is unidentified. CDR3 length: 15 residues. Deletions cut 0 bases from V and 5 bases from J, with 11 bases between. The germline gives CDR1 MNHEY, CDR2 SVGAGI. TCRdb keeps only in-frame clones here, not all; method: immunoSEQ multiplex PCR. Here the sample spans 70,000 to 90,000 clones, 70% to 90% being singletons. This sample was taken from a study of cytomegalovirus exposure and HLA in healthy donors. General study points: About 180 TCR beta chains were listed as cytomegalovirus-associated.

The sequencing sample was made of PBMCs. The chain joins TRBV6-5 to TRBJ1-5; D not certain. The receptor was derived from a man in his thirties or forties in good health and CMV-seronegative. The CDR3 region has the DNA TGTGCCAGCAGTTACTCTCGGTACGGGGATCAGCCCCAGCATTTT. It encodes CASSYSRYGDQPQHF.